Included here is one TCR beta chain sequence, with context. Its antigen is not known. Extracted RNA was reverse transcribed, and the resulting cDNA served as sequencing template. Method: immunoSEQ multiplex PCR; TCRdb's copy keeps in-frame clones and lacks some. The profile shows 140,000 to 150,000 clones, 40% to 65% of them singletons. Germline V gene data show CDR1 as SGHRS and CDR2 as YFSETQ. The CDR3 runs 13 residues. The V end lost 4 bases, the J end lost 3 bases, and 11 bases lay between the germline ends. This sample was included in a study of CD8+ T cells in alopecia areata. In the study overall: Treated individuals took tofacitinib by mouth, 5 to 10 mg twice daily. Tofacitinib therapy lasting 6 to 18 months was followed by 6 months off drug. Points from the study as a whole: Unlike in mice, where it was clearer, TCR sharing across patients was less clear, possibly HLA-related. Clonality was higher in lesional than normal scalp, especially in alopecia totalis/universalis.

Sequences were derived from CD4+ T cells sorted from blood, sampled at week 0. The gene calls are TRBV5-1 and TRBJ2-7; unclear D gene. The TCR was taken from a human donor with alopecia areata. The CDR3 is CASSADTLYEQYF. In DNA form, the CDR3 reads TGCGCCAGCAGCGCAGACACCCTCTACGAGCAGTACTTC.